Following are 16 T cell receptor beta chains from one sample sequenced in a study of OX40 agonist ivuxolimab in advanced cancers. Produced via immunoSEQ multiplex PCR; TCRdb's table is partial and in-frame only. This sample has tens of thousands of clones, with 86% found just once. Sequencing used CD4+ or CD8+ T cells sorted from blood, obtained in a trial of the OX40 agonist ivuxolimab. These receptors were obtained from an adult with an advanced solid tumor such as melanoma, head and neck, liver or kidney cancer.

The chain couples TRBV6-5 to TRBJ2-7; 12 nucleotides agree with TRBD2. There are 14 residues in the CDR3. V lost 8 bases to trimming and J lost 7 bases; unmatched junction nucleotides: 9. From germline, CDR1 is MNHEY and CDR2 SVGAGI. CDR3 in DNA: TGTGCCAGCTACCCTAGCGGGAGGGCCAGAGAGCAGTACTTC. Its protein is CASYPSGRAREQYF.

This chain connects TRBV5-1 to TRBJ1-1, with 9 positions matching TRBD1. There are 13 residues in the CDR3. With V trimmed by 4 bases and J by 4 bases, 2 bases remained unmatched. Germline CDR1 SGHRS, CDR2 YFSETQ. The CDR3 region has the DNA TGCGCCAGCAGCGAGGGACAGGGCACTGAAGCTTTCTTT. The encoded protein is CASSEGQGTEAFF.

This clone was detected only a few times. The chain couples TRBV7-2 to TRBJ1-4; D not certain. This CDR3 spans 14 amino acids. Germline values: CDR1 SGHTA, CDR2 FQGNSA. Trimming stripped 1 base from V and 5 bases from J, with 8 bases between. CDR3 protein: CASSLDPGNEKLFF. The DNA for the CDR3 is TGTGCCAGCAGCTTAGATCCAGGAAATGAAAAACTGTTTTTT.

The chain uses TRBV7-2 and TRBJ2-7; D uncertain. Trimming left V 5 bases short and J 6 bases short, with 14 bases between. From germline, CDR1 is SGHTA and CDR2 FQGNSA. This CDR3 has 13 amino acids. The DNA of the CDR3 is TGTGCCAGCAGCAGTGGTGGCCCGGGCGAGCAGTACTTC. Its translation is CASSSGGPGEQYF.

The rearrangement uses TRBV30 and TRBJ1-1; perhaps TRBD1 as D (6 bases). V lost 3 bases and J 0 bases, leaving 8 bases between the germline ends. Per the germline V gene, CDR1 is GTSNPN and CDR2 is SVGIG (reference sequence). This CDR3 is built from 13 residues. The CDR3 nucleotides read TGTGCCTGGAGCAGGGACATGAACACTGAAGCTTTCTTT. Its translation: CAWSRDMNTEAFF.

V and J are TRBV7-9 and TRBJ2-3; D is unresolved. V lost 1 base and J 2 bases, leaving 7 bases between the germline ends. Germline CDR1 SEHNR, CDR2 FQNEAQ (reference sequence). The CDR3 totals 14 residues. The CDR3 nucleotides read TGTGCCAGCAGCTTAGGTCGATTCACAGATACGCAGTATTTT. The encoded protein is CASSLGRFTDTQYF.

The chain has TRBV12-5 and TRBJ2-2; the D gene is possibly TRBD2 (5 bases). The CDR3 contains 15 residues. Looked up from germline, CDR1 is LGHNT and CDR2 is FRNRAP. Trimming took off 3 bases at V and 1 base at J, with 9 bases between the two ends. This chain's CDR3 is CASGFLEGNTGELFF. CDR3 coding DNA: TGTGCTAGTGGTTTCCTTGAGGGGAACACCGGGGAGCTGTTTTTT. The variable domain in full, completed from reference TRBV12-5 and TRBJ2-2, reads DARVTQTPRHKVTEMGQEVTMRCQPILGHNTVFWYRQTMMQGLELLAYFRNRAPLDDSGMPKDRFSAEMPDATLATLKIQPSEPRDSAVYFCASGFLEGNTGELFFGEGSRLTVL.

This sequence joins TRBV9 and TRBJ1-1; the D gene is possibly TRBD1 (6 bases). Germline CDR1 SGDLS, CDR2 YYNGEE. The CDR3 runs 14 residues. Trimming cost V 3 bases and J 6 bases, with 15 bases left between them. The CDR3 loop reads CASSEGVPSSEAFF. DNA for the CDR3: TGTGCCAGCAGCGAGGGGGTACCTTCCTCTGAAGCTTTCTTT.

V gene TRBV5-6 combines with J gene TRBJ1-1, with 11 bases that match TRBD1. Unmatched junction bases numbered 13, after V lost 3 bases and J lost 0 bases. This CDR3 has 19 residues. The germline CDR1 and CDR2 sequences are SGHDT and YYEEEE. CDR3 DNA: TGTGCCAGCAGCTCAGCAGGGCGGGACAGGGGGACTCTGAACACTGAAGCTTTCTTT. Protein sequence: CASSSAGRDRGTLNTEAFF.

CDR3 protein: CASSLTGGLAGVSEQYF. The CDR3 DNA is TGTGCCAGCAGCTTAACGGGGGGACTAGCGGGAGTTTCCGAGCAGTACTTC. The chain links TRBV7-3 to TRBJ2-7, with 14 bases fitting TRBD2. The CDR3 has 17 residues. Trimming took 0 bases from V and 6 from J; bases not matched to a gene: 7. In germline, CDR1 is SGHTA, CDR2 FQGTGA.

The chain employs TRBV15 and TRBJ1-4; unclear D gene. V was shortened by 1 base and J by 8 bases, with 2 bases between the two germline ends. The CDR3 covers 11 residues. CDR1 is LNHNV, CDR2 YYDKDF, per germline (reference sequence). The CDR3 region has the DNA TGTGCCACCAGCAGAGCCGAAAAACTGTTTTTT. This codes for CATSRAEKLFF. Using reference TRBV15 and TRBJ1-4 for the parts outside the CDR3, the full variable domain is DAMVIQNPRYQVTQFGKPVTLSCSQTLNHNVMYWYQQKSSQAPKLLFHYYDKDFNNEADTPDNFQSRRPNTSFCFLDIRSPGLGDTAMYLCATSRAEKLFFGSGTQLSVL.

The chain joins TRBV6-5 to TRBJ1-1; no definite D call. Trimming took 8 bases from V and 0 from J, leaving 4 bases between them. CDR1 is MNHEY, CDR2 SVGAGI, per germline. The CDR3 contains 11 residues. Here the CDR3 DNA reads TGTGCCAGCGCCGTGAACACTGAAGCTTTCTTT. Amino acids: CASAVNTEAFF.

The chain couples TRBV4-1 to TRBJ2-7; 11 nucleotides agree with TRBD1. CDR3 length: 14 residues. From germline, CDR1 is MGHRA and CDR2 YSYEKL. The J segment lost 3 bases and the V segment lost 5 bases, leaving 3 bases of the junction unmatched. CDR3 residues: CASSGQGAIYEQYF. The CDR3, as DNA: TGCGCCAGCAGCGGACAGGGGGCAATCTACGAGCAGTACTTC.

The count of this clone is one. In nucleotides, the CDR3 is TGTGCCAGCTCAGTTCAGGGGGATACGCAGTATTTT. Residues: CASSVQGDTQYF. The chain couples TRBV18 to TRBJ2-3, with D perhaps TRBD1 (6 bases). The CDR3 totals 12 residues. In germline, CDR1 is KGHSH, CDR2 LQKENI. V lost 5 bases and J 6 bases, leaving 9 bases between the germline ends.

Note on this clone: Its ends do not fully match the called genes, so a read error is possible. V usage is TRBV7-7 and J usage is TRBJ2-5, with TRBD2 matching over 10 bases. Germline V lookup: CDR1 SSHAT, CDR2 FNYEAQ (reference sequence). This CDR3 has 15 amino acids. CDR3 sequence (DNA): TGTGCTAGCAGCCGGGGGACTAGCGAGGGAGAGACCCAGTACTTC. It encodes CASSRGTSEGETQYF.

This chain connects TRBV27 to TRBJ2-3, with D perhaps TRBD2 (5 bases). Germline V gene sequence: CDR1 MNHEY, CDR2 SMNVEV (reference sequence). The CDR3 loop spans 14 amino acids. V lost 6 bases and J 1 base, leaving 11 bases between the germline ends. The CDR3 region is CASSLPGGTDTQYF. The DNA of the CDR3 is TGTGCCAGCAGCCTCCCCGGGGGCACAGATACGCAGTATTTT.